Detailed here is one TCR beta chain. Its antigen is still unknown. Whether given at about 4 or about 12 weeks, second doses were pooled. The sample originates from a study of T cell responses to AZD1222 COVID-19 vaccine. The ends were cut back, 4 bases at V and 2 bases at J, with 19 bases in the middle. The CDR3 loop spans 17 amino acids. CDR1 is SGHRS and CDR2 is YFSETQ in the germline V gene. General study findings and limits: The sample set comprised mostly white British donors with more females, and clonal diversity was possibly underestimated. Spike-wide coverage was observed for vaccine-associated CD4 TCRs, with dominant responses at 160-218 and 743-854. Reports indicate that nearly half of spike-specific TCRs are directed at unmutated variant regions.

Sequencing used immunoSEQ multiplex PCR; TCRdb keeps in-frame clones, though not all of them. The sample has under 150,000 clones; roughly 90% are singletons. This specimen was peripheral blood, taken 28 days after the second AZD1222 dose. This sequence was found in an adult who received the AZD1222 COVID-19 vaccine. V is TRBV5-1 and J is TRBJ2-4; the D gene is possibly TRBD1 (5 bases). The CDR3 sequence: CASSATTSGSSKNIQYF. The CDR3, as DNA: TGCGCCAGCAGCGCGACGACGTCAGGGTCTTCCAAAAACATTCAGTACTTC. Drawing the rest from reference TRBV5-1 and TRBJ2-4, the complete variable domain is KAGVTQTPRYLIKTRGQQVTLSCSPISGHRSVSWYQQTPGQGLQFLFEYFSETQRNKGNFPGRFSGRQFSNSRSEMNVSTLELGDSALYLCASSATTSGSSKNIQYFGAGTRLSVL.